These 29 T cell receptor beta chains share one sample of origin, sequenced in a study of blood T cell repertoires in COVID-19. Only in-frame clones appear in the TCRdb table, and some are missing; sequencing was by immunoSEQ multiplex PCR. The sample carries 250,000 or so clones, about nine tenths recorded once. Sequenced input: PBMCs or T cells enriched from blood (not recorded which). The receptors come from a man aged 35-49 years who had recovered from COVID-19.

The chain recombines TRBV7-8 with TRBJ1-2; D possibly corresponds to TRBD1 (5 bases). Germline V CDR1 and CDR2: SGHVS, FQNEAQ. The length of the CDR3 is 17 residues. Trimming took off 1 base at V and 0 bases at J, with 15 bases between the two ends. The CDR3 DNA follows: TGTGCCAGCAGCTTAGGGAGACAGCCCTTAGCTAACTATGGCTACACCTTC. Its protein product is CASSLGRQPLANYGYTF.

This clone was recorded only once. The chain is built from TRBV12-3 or TRBV12-4 and TRBJ2-1, with D tentatively TRBD1 (6 bases). The CDR3 totals 12 residues. Trimming removed 6 bases from V and 9 bases from J, with 12 bases in between. The CDR3 DNA reads TGTGCCAGCAGGGCAGGGGTAGGTGAGCAGTTCTTC. This encodes CASRAGVGEQFF.

The chain joins TRBV6-6 to TRBJ1-1, with D perhaps TRBD1 (5 bases). The V gene's germline CDR1 is MNHNY and CDR2 SVGAGI (reference sequence). Trimming removed 5 bases from V and 1 base from J, with 17 bases in between. CDR3 length: 16 amino acids. The CDR3 region is CASSRMNWGGNTEAFF. Here the CDR3 DNA reads TGTGCCAGCAGTCGAATGAATTGGGGCGGGAACACTGAAGCTTTCTTT.

The chain combines TRBV2 with TRBJ1-1; D is unclear. CDR3 length: 13 amino acids. Germline values: CDR1 SNHLY, CDR2 FYNNEI. With 2 bases removed from V and 3 bases from J, the gap between germline ends came to 7 bases. For the CDR3, the DNA is TGTGCCAGCAGTGAACAGGTTGACACTGAAGCTTTCTTT. It codes for CASSEQVDTEAFF.

In this sample, this clone turned up a few times. V is TRBV6-6 and J is TRBJ2-5, with TRBD1 matching 7 bases. In germline, CDR1 is MNHNY, CDR2 SVGAGI (reference sequence). This CDR3 region has 17 residues. V shed 5 bases and J 0 bases; nucleotides not matched to a gene: 12. The CDR3 bases are TGTGCCAGCAGTCGACGGATAACAGGGGTATACCAAGAGACCCAGTACTTC. Translating it yields CASSRRITGVYQETQYF.

The gene calls are TRBV9 and TRBJ1-2; D perhaps matches TRBD1 (5 bases). Looked up from germline, CDR1 is SGDLS and CDR2 is YYNGEE. V was clipped by 2 bases and J by 8 bases, with 16 bases between them. The CDR3 totals 14 residues. CDR3 DNA: TGTGCCAGCAGCGTCGATCCAGGGAACGGCGGCTACACCTTC. It encodes CASSVDPGNGGYTF.

This sequence joins TRBV27 and TRBJ1-1; tentative D call: TRBD1 (5 bases). CDR3 length: 14 residues. Germline V CDR1 and CDR2: MNHEY, SMNVEV (reference sequence). V lost 6 bases to trimming and J lost 5 bases, with 16 bases between them. This chain's CDR3 is CASRKGPGGTEAFF. For the CDR3, the DNA is TGTGCCAGCAGAAAGGGTCCCGGGGGGACTGAAGCTTTCTTT.

The CDR3 nucleotides read TGTGCCAGCAGCTACAGGGTTGGCGAGCAGTACTTC. It encodes CASSYRVGEQYF. J is TRBJ2-7 and V is TRBV28; D might be TRBD1 (6 bases). Germline loops: CDR1 MDHEN, CDR2 SYDVKM. Trimming left V 6 bases short and J 6 bases short, with 12 bases between. This CDR3 has 12 residues.

V is TRBV5-1 and J is TRBJ2-7, with 11 bases aligning to TRBD1. The V and J ends lost 4 bases and 3 bases, in that order; junction bases with no gene match: 6. The germline V gene has CDR1 SGHRS and CDR2 YFSETQ. CDR3 length equals 15 residues. CDR3 in amino acids: CASSPYGTGGYEQYF. Here the CDR3 DNA reads TGCGCCAGCAGCCCATACGGGACAGGGGGCTACGAGCAGTACTTC.

The V and J genes are TRBV21-1 and TRBJ2-5; TRBD1, the D gene given by the table, was not confirmed from the DNA. TRBV21-1 is designated a pseudogene. This CDR3 contains 17 residues. The CDR3 here is CASSNPLGTGPQETQYF. CDR3 bases: TGTGCCAGCAGCAACCCCCTCGGGACAGGGCCCCAAGAGACCCAGTACTTC.

The DNA of the CDR3 is TGTGCCAGCAGCCGGGGACAGGAGCGAATTCCCCTCCACTTT. Translating it yields CASSRGQERIPLHF. This rearrangement joins TRBV7-9 to TRBJ1-6; 8 positions agree with TRBD1. The germline gives CDR1 SEHNR, CDR2 FQNEAQ (reference sequence). CDR3 length: 14 residues. With V trimmed by 5 bases and J by 13 bases, 10 bases remained unmatched.

The rearrangement links TRBV18 to TRBJ2-7; 8 bases are shared with TRBD2. With V trimmed by 3 bases and J by 4 bases, 17 bases remained unmatched. The germline gives CDR1 KGHSH, CDR2 LQKENI. There are 18 residues in the CDR3. CDR3 protein: CASSPGVSGSSSLYEQYF. The CDR3 DNA sequence: TGTGCCAGCTCACCGGGGGTCAGCGGGAGTTCTTCGCTGTACGAGCAGTACTTC.

This clone has only a few counts. V usage is TRBV9 and J usage is TRBJ2-3, with a possible D match to TRBD2 (6 bases). This CDR3 is built from 15 residues. Per germline, CDR1 SGDLS and CDR2 YYNGEE. Between the trimmed V and J ends, which lost 0 bases and 3 bases, there was a span of 11 bases. Written as DNA, the CDR3 is TGTGCCAGCAGCGTAGGGCTAGCGAGGACAGATACGCAGTATTTT. This translates into CASSVGLARTDTQYF.

This chain joins TRBV7-6 and TRBJ1-1; D not certain. V was cut by 0 bases and J by 6 bases, with 20 bases left in between. Germline values: CDR1 SGHVS, CDR2 FNYEAQ. The CDR3 covers 17 residues. The CDR3 loop reads CASSLANHLRASSEAFF. In nucleotides, the CDR3 is TGTGCCAGCAGCTTAGCGAACCATCTGAGGGCTAGTTCTGAAGCTTTCTTT.

This sequence joins TRBV11-2 and TRBJ2-4; TRBD2 matches 8 bases. V shed 4 bases and J 7 bases; nucleotides not matched to a gene: 18. CDR1 SGHAT and CDR2 FQNNGV come from the germline V gene. CDR3 length equals 18 residues. CDR3: CASSSSRGVAGPGNIQYF. DNA for the CDR3: TGTGCCAGCAGCTCCTCCCGAGGGGTAGCGGGACCTGGGAACATTCAGTACTTC.

The chain employs TRBV21-1 and TRBJ2-7; the D call of TRBD1 is as the table states it, not checked on the DNA. TRBV21-1 is given as a pseudogene. CDR3 length equals 17 residues. This chain's CDR3 is CASRGTYEQLSSYEQYF. The CDR3, as DNA: TGTGCCAGCAGGGGGACATACGAACAATTAAGCTCCTACGAGCAGTACTTC.

The rearrangement links TRBV30 to TRBJ2-7; D not resolved. The CDR3 sequence is 11 residues long. The ends were cut back, 1 base at V and 7 bases at J, with 8 bases in the middle. The V gene's germline CDR1 is GTSNPN and CDR2 SVGIG (reference sequence). The CDR3 reads CAWSAQLEQYF. CDR3 nucleotide sequence: TGTGCCTGGAGTGCCCAATTGGAGCAGTACTTC.

The CDR3 spells CASNEGGNTDTQYF. As DNA, the CDR3 is TGTGCCAGCAATGAAGGAGGGAACACAGATACGCAGTATTTT. The chain has TRBV5-6 and TRBJ2-3; a weak D match, TRBD2 (6 bases). Germline CDR1 reads SGHDT; CDR2 reads YYEEEE. V was cut by 6 bases and J by 2 bases, with 13 bases left in between. This CDR3 has 14 amino acids.

This chain joins TRBV19 and TRBJ2-1; TRBD1 matches at 8 bases. V shed 4 bases and J 6 bases; nucleotides not matched to a gene: 8. This CDR3 is built from 15 residues. The germline gives CDR1 LNHDA, CDR2 SQIVND (reference sequence). CDR3 nucleotide sequence: TGTGCCAGTAGTACGGACAGGGAGATAGCCAATGAGCAGTTCTTC. This translates into CASSTDREIANEQFF.

The V and J genes are TRBV18 and TRBJ2-3; 9 bases agree with TRBD1. There are 15 residues in the CDR3. The germline V gene has CDR1 KGHSH and CDR2 LQKENI. V was clipped by 1 base and J by 5 bases; unmatched bases: 4. Written as DNA, the CDR3 is TGTGCCAGCTCACCACTGACAGGGGGGGAAGATACGCAGTATTTT. Protein: CASSPLTGGEDTQYF. Together with reference TRBV18 and TRBJ2-3, the CDR3 gives the full variable domain: NAGVMQNPRHLVRRRGQEARLRCSPMKGHSHVYWYRQLPEEGLKFMVYLQKENIIDESGMPKERFSAEFPKEGPSILRIQQVVRGDSAAYFCASSPLTGGEDTQYFGPGTRLTVL.

The chain employs TRBV25-1 and TRBJ1-2; tentative D call: TRBD1 (6 bases). This CDR3 spans 16 amino acids. Germline V gives CDR1 MGHDK, CDR2 SYGVNS. Trimming took 8 bases from V and 0 from J, leaving 19 bases between them. CDR3 DNA sequence: TGTGCCAGCCTCGGCCAGGGGCGACATTCTAACTATGGCTACACCTTC. Translation gives CASLGQGRHSNYGYTF.

This chain links TRBV27 with TRBJ1-5, with TRBD1 identical over 9 bases. The germline V gene encodes CDR1 MNHEY and CDR2 SMNVEV (reference sequence). J lost 5 bases, V lost 6 bases, and 8 bases had no gene match. CDR3 length: 15 amino acids. CDR3 in amino acids: CASRPQGAFYQPQHF. For the CDR3, the DNA is TGTGCCAGCAGACCACAGGGGGCATTCTATCAGCCCCAGCATTTT.

For this clone: The same CDR3 can be traced to other DNA sequences in this sample. The V gene is TRBV9, the J gene TRBJ1-1, with D maybe TRBD1 (5 bases). Germline V gene sequence: CDR1 SGDLS, CDR2 YYNGEE. The CDR3 sequence is 13 residues long. The germline V and J ends were trimmed by 0 bases and 3 bases, with 6 bases remaining between them. CDR3 loop: CASSVAGDTEAFF. CDR3 nucleotide sequence: TGTGCCAGCAGCGTAGCGGGGGACACTGAAGCTTTCTTT.

The J gene is TRBJ1-4, the V gene TRBV3-1 (or the pseudogene TRBV3-2); no reliable D call. With 0 bases removed from V and 0 bases from J, the gap between germline ends came to 5 bases. The CDR3 consists of 15 residues. From germline, CDR1 is LGHDT and CDR2 YNNKEL (reference sequence). The CDR3: CASSQDVSTNEKLFF. The CDR3 DNA follows: TGTGCCAGCAGCCAAGACGTTTCAACTAATGAAAAACTGTTTTTT.

The chain has TRBV6-6 and TRBJ1-5; 8 nucleotides line up with TRBD1. Germline assignment: CDR1 MNHNY and CDR2 SVGAGI (reference sequence). V was clipped by 11 bases and J by 5 bases; unmatched bases: 14. The CDR3 consists of 15 residues. The CDR3 loop reads CASRPPGGVYQPQHF. CDR3 DNA sequence: TGTGCCTCCCGGCCCCCAGGGGGCGTTTATCAGCCCCAGCATTTT.

J is TRBJ1-2 and V is TRBV28; 7 bases match TRBD1. CDR3 length: 13 amino acids. The germline gives CDR1 MDHEN, CDR2 SYDVKM. With 7 bases clipped from V and 5 bases from J, the junction kept 7 bases outside the gene matches. CDR3 in DNA: TGTGCCAGCACCAGACAGGGTTGGTATGGCTACACCTTC. Translation: CASTRQGWYGYTF.

This rearrangement joins TRBV28 to TRBJ2-1; TRBD2 aligns across 7 bases. Germline trimming cut 3 bases from V and 4 bases from J; bases unmatched to any gene: 6. CDR3 size: 15 residues. CDR1 and CDR2 (germline): MDHEN, SYDVKM. The CDR3 DNA reads as TGTGCCAGCAGTTTTCGGGCTAGCGGTTACAATGAGCAGTTCTTC. As protein: CASSFRASGYNEQFF.

In its sample, this clone was seen once. This sequence joins TRBV5-1 and TRBJ2-3; TRBD2 matches at 13 bases. Germline V gene lookup returns CDR1 SGHRS and CDR2 YFSETQ. This CDR3 region has 15 residues. The trim removed 3 bases at V and 5 bases at J, leaving 3 bases unmatched. This CDR3 reads CASSSGLAGIDTQYF. The CDR3, as DNA: TGCGCCAGCAGCTCGGGACTAGCGGGAATAGATACGCAGTATTTT.

J is TRBJ2-7 and V is TRBV7-2; D gene ambiguous. Trimming took 1 base from V and 4 from J, leaving 11 bases between them. Germline CDR1 and CDR2: SGHTA and FQGNSA. This CDR3 contains 14 residues. DNA for the CDR3: TGTGCCAGCAGCTTAGGCAGGAATTCGTACGAGCAGTACTTC. Its translation is CASSLGRNSYEQYF.